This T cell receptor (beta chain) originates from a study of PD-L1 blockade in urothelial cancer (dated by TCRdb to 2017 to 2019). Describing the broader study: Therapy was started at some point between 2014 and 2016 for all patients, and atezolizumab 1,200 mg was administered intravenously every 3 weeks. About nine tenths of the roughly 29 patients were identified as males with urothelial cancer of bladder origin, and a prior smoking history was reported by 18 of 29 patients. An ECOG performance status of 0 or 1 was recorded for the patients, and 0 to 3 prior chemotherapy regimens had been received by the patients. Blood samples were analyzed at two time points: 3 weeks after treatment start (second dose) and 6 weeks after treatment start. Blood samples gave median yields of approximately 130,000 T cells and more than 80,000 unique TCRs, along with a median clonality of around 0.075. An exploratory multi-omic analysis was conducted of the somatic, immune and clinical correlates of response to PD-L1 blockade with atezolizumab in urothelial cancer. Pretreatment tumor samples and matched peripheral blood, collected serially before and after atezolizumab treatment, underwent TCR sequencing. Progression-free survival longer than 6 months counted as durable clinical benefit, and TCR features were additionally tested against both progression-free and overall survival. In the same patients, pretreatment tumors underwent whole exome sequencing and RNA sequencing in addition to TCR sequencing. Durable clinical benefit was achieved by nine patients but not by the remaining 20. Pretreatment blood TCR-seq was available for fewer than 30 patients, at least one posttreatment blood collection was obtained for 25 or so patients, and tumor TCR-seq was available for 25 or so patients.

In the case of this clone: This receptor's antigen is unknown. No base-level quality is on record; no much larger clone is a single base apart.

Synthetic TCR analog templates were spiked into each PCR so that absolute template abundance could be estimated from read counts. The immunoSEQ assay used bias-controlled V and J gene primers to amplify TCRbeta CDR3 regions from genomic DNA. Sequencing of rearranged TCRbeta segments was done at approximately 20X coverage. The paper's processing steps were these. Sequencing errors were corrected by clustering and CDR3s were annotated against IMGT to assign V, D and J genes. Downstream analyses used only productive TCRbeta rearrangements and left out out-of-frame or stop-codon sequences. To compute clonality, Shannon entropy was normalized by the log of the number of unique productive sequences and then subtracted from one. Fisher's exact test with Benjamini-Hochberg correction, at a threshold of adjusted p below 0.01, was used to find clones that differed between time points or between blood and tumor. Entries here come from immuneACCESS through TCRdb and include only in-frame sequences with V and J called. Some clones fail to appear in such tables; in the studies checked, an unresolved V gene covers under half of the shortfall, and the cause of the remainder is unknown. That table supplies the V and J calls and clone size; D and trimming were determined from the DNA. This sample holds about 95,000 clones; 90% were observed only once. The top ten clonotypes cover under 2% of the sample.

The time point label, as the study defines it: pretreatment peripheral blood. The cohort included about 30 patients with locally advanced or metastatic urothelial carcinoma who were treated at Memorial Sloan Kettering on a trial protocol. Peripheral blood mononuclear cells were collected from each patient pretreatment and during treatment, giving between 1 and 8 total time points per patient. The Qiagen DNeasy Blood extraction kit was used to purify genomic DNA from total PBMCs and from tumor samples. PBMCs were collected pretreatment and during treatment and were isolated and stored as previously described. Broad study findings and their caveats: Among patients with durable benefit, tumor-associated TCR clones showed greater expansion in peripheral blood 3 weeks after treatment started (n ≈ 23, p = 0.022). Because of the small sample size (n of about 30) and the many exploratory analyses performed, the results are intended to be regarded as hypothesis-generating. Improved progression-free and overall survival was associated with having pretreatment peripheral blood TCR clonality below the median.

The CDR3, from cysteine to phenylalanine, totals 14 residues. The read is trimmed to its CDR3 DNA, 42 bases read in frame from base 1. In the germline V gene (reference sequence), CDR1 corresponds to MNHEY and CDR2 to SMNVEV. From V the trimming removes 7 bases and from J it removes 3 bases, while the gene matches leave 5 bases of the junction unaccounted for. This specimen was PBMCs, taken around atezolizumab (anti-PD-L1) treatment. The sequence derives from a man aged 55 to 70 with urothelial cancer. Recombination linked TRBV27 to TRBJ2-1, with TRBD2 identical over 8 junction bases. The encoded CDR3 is CASTAGGGYNEQFF. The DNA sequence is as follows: TGTGCCAGCACGGCGGGGGGTGGCTACAATGAGCAGTTCTTC.